The 27 T cell receptor beta chains below come from one sample, sequenced in a study of cytomegalovirus exposure and HLA in healthy donors. The PCR employed 60 Vbeta primers together with 13 Jbeta primers. Some clones are missing from TCRdb's copy, which holds only in-frame ones; the method was immunoSEQ multiplex PCR. Among about 110,000 clones, approximately 76% were seen once, and the ten largest hold around 7.7%. Specimen: PBMCs. The source of these receptors is a man in his forties in good health and CMV-seronegative.

This clone has a single count. This chain links TRBV5-1 with TRBJ2-1; 12 bases line up with TRBD2. The CDR3 length is 14 residues. Germline CDR1 reads SGHRS; CDR2 reads YFSETQ. Trimming removed 0 bases from V and 13 bases from J; junction bases left unmatched: 5. CDR3 bases: TGCGCCAGCAGCTTGGAACCTAGCGGGGGGGTTCAGTTCTTC. As protein: CASSLEPSGGVQFF.

The J gene is TRBJ1-2, the V gene TRBV7-2; 8 bases agree with TRBD1. This CDR3 has 18 amino acids. From germline, CDR1 is SGHTA and CDR2 FQGNSA. Trimming at V came to 0 bases and at J to 7 bases, leaving 16 bases not matched to a gene. CDR3 nucleotide sequence: TGTGCCAGCAGCTTAGCGGGGATAGGACAGGGAGAAGTTGGTGGCTACACCTTC. Its protein product is CASSLAGIGQGEVGGYTF.

The chain recombines TRBV19 with TRBJ2-7; 10 bases line up with TRBD1. J lost 3 bases, V lost 5 bases, and 1 base had no gene match. CDR1 is LNHDA and CDR2 is SQIVND in the germline V gene (reference sequence). The CDR3 has 13 residues. In DNA, the CDR3 is TGTGCCAGTAGTGGGGACAGGGGCTACGAGCAGTACTTC. Its protein is CASSGDRGYEQYF.

The V and J genes are TRBV5-6 and TRBJ2-3; possible D gene TRBD2, 5 bases. Trimming removed 2 bases from V and 6 bases from J, with 13 bases in between. Germline V gives CDR1 SGHDT, CDR2 YYEEEE. This CDR3 contains 14 residues. The CDR3 region is CASSFAAGADTQYF. The CDR3 bases are TGTGCCAGCAGCTTCGCCGCGGGCGCGGATACGCAGTATTTT. The full variable domain, in which reference TRBV5-6 and TRBJ2-3 provide the parts outside the CDR3, is DAGVTQSPTHLIKTRGQQVTLRCSPKSGHDTVSWYQQALGQGPQFIFQYYEEEERQRGNFPDRFSGHQFPNYSSELNVNALLLGDSALYLCASSFAAGADTQYFGPGTRLTVL.

CDR3 sequence: CATSRDHPTRSKAFF. In DNA, the CDR3 is TGTGCCACCAGCAGAGATCACCCAACTCGTAGTAAAGCTTTCTTT. The chain is built from TRBV15 and TRBJ1-1; D is undetermined. The CDR3 loop spans 15 amino acids. Trimming pared 0 bases from V and 9 bases from J, leaving 17 bases between. Looked up from germline, CDR1 is LNHNV and CDR2 is YYDKDF (reference sequence).

This clone was counted only a few times. The V call is TRBV13, the J call TRBJ2-1; D possibly corresponds to TRBD2 (5 bases). Per germline, CDR1 PRHDT and CDR2 FYEKMQ (reference sequence). The V end was cut by 0 bases, the J end by 9 bases, with 9 bases between. This CDR3 has 13 amino acids. CDR3 residues: CASSLGVSGEQFF. CDR3 nucleotides: TGTGCCAGCAGCTTAGGTGTCAGCGGTGAGCAGTTCTTC.

The chain links TRBV4-3 to TRBJ2-3; TRBD2 matches at 7 bases. Germline V gene sequence: CDR1 LGHNA, CDR2 YSLEER. This CDR3 has 17 amino acids. Trimming cost V 0 bases and J 1 base; bases outside gene matches: 7. The DNA of the CDR3 is TGCGCCAGCAGCCAAGAATCGGGGGGACTTGGCACAGATACGCAGTATTTT. This codes for CASSQESGGLGTDTQYF.

J is TRBJ1-2 and V is TRBV4-2; 10 positions agree with TRBD1. The CDR3 length is 18 residues. Germline CDR1 is LGHNA and CDR2 is YNFKEQ. The V and J ends lost 3 bases and 0 bases, in that order; junction bases with no gene match: 10. The CDR3 here is CASSHTRGTGETNYGYTF. CDR3 in DNA: TGTGCCAGCAGCCATACCCGGGGGACAGGGGAAACTAACTATGGCTACACCTTC.

This clone showed up just a few times. This chain connects TRBV5-6 to TRBJ2-7; D is unclear. V was cut by 3 bases and J by 2 bases, with 3 bases left in between. The CDR3 consists of 11 residues. Per germline, CDR1 SGHDT and CDR2 YYEEEE. The CDR3 here is CASSSTYEQYF. The CDR3 bases are TGTGCCAGCAGCTCCACCTACGAGCAGTACTTC.

This sequence joins TRBV7-8 and TRBJ2-7; D gene uncertain. The V and J ends lost 5 bases and 5 bases respectively, with 13 bases between them. Germline CDR1 and CDR2: SGHVS and FQNEAQ. The length of the CDR3 is 13 residues. The CDR3 region is CASSPPRLDEQYF. The CDR3, as DNA: TGTGCCAGCAGCCCTCCGCGGTTAGACGAGCAGTACTTC.

CDR3 nucleotides: TGTGCCAGCAGTGGCCGGGACAGAGATGGCTACACCTTC. Residues: CASSGRDRDGYTF. The rearrangement uses TRBV6-5 and TRBJ1-2; 7 bases fit TRBD1. The J segment lost 6 bases and the V segment lost 5 bases, leaving 6 bases of the junction unmatched. CDR3 length: 13 amino acids. Per the germline V gene, CDR1 is MNHEY and CDR2 is SVGAGI.

V is TRBV6-6 and J is TRBJ2-1; 8 bases match TRBD1. CDR1 is MNHNY and CDR2 is SVGAGI in the germline V gene (reference sequence). The J segment lost 3 bases and the V segment lost 4 bases, leaving 2 bases of the junction unmatched. CDR3 size: 14 residues. This CDR3 is CASSLGQGYNEQFF. The DNA of the CDR3 is TGTGCCAGCAGTTTAGGACAGGGCTACAATGAGCAGTTCTTC.

This chain links TRBV5-5 with TRBJ2-5; D possibly corresponds to TRBD1 (5 bases). This CDR3 is 13 amino acids long. CDR1 is SGHKS, CDR2 YYEKEE, per germline (reference sequence). Trimming shortened V by 2 bases and J by 2 bases, and 7 bases separated the two germline ends. The CDR3 sequence is CASSFQGQETQYF. The DNA for the CDR3 is TGTGCCAGCAGCTTTCAGGGACAAGAGACCCAGTACTTC.

J is TRBJ2-2 and V is TRBV4-2; 7 bases line up with TRBD2. Germline CDR1 LGHNA, CDR2 YNFKEQ. The CDR3 totals 15 residues. V gave up 7 bases and J gave up 4 bases; unmatched junction bases: 9. The CDR3 DNA reads as TGTGCCAGCAAAACGGGGGAGGGATTCACCGGGGAGCTGTTTTTT. Its translation: CASKTGEGFTGELFF.

The chain has TRBV27 and TRBJ2-7; unclear D gene. The CDR3 runs 13 residues. CDR1 MNHEY and CDR2 SMNVEV come from the germline V gene (reference sequence). V gave up 2 bases and J gave up 2 bases, with 7 bases separating them. The CDR3 DNA reads TGTGCCAGCAGTTTACGAGGAACCTACGAGCAGTACTTC. Its translation: CASSLRGTYEQYF.

This clone was detected once. This chain joins TRBV5-1 and TRBJ1-4, with 9 bases that match TRBD1. In germline, CDR1 is SGHRS, CDR2 YFSETQ. The ends lost 7 bases at V and 7 bases at J; junction bases unmatched: 8. The CDR3 extends over 14 amino acids. Here the CDR3 DNA reads TGCGCCAGCGGTCCGGGACAGGGATCTGAAAAACTGTTTTTT. This translates into CASGPGQGSEKLFF.

The chain recombines TRBV7-6 with TRBJ2-1; 9 bases are a match to TRBD1. V dropped 3 bases and J dropped 0; count of bases not matched to a gene: 0. The CDR3 extends over 15 amino acids. The V gene's germline CDR1 is SGHVS and CDR2 FNYEAQ. CDR3 protein: CASSLTGGSYNEQFF. CDR3 nucleotides: TGTGCCAGCAGCTTGACAGGGGGCTCCTACAATGAGCAGTTCTTC. Filled out from reference TRBV7-6 and TRBJ2-1, the complete variable domain reads GAGVSQSPRYKVTKRGQDVALRCDPISGHVSLYWYRQALGQGPEFLTYFNYEAQQDKSGLPNDRFSAERPEGSISTLTIQRTEQRDSAMYRCASSLTGGSYNEQFFGPGTRLTVL.

The chain has TRBV6-1 and TRBJ1-4; weak D call: TRBD1 (5 bases). This CDR3 is built from 14 residues. Germline loops: CDR1 MNHNS, CDR2 SASEGT. V lost 6 bases and J 11 bases, leaving 19 bases between the germline ends. For the CDR3, the DNA is TGTGCCAGCAGCCCCGACATGGGTCGGGGGAAACTGTTTTTT. It translates to CASSPDMGRGKLFF.

The V call is TRBV7-3, the J call TRBJ1-1, with TRBD1 matching 9 bases. This CDR3 is built from 14 residues. Trimming removed 5 bases from V and 9 bases from J; junction bases left unmatched: 10. Germline CDR1 and CDR2: SGHTA and FQGTGA. CDR3 loop: CASSPLGGQGKAFF. Written as DNA, the CDR3 is TGTGCCAGCAGCCCCTTAGGGGGACAGGGAAAAGCTTTCTTT.

V and J are TRBV27 and TRBJ1-5, with a possible D match to TRBD1 (5 bases). Germline CDR1 reads MNHEY; CDR2 reads SMNVEV (reference sequence). V was cut by 0 bases and J by 4 bases, with 16 bases left in between. The CDR3 has 17 amino acids. The CDR3 reads CASSLSVGQGRNQPQHF. In DNA, the CDR3 is TGTGCCAGCAGTTTATCGGTTGGGCAGGGTAGGAATCAGCCCCAGCATTTT.

This chain links TRBV25-1 with TRBJ2-7, with D perhaps TRBD1 (5 bases). The CDR3 is 11 amino acids. Trimming removed 5 bases from V and 4 bases from J, with 6 bases in between. Germline-derived CDR1 and CDR2 are MGHDK and SYGVNS. Here the CDR3 reads CASSQGYEQYF. The CDR3 bases are TGTGCCAGCAGTCAGGGTTACGAGCAGTACTTC.

In DNA form, the CDR3 reads TGTGCCAGCAGCTTGGACACCTCACCCCTCCACTTT. This gives the protein CASSLDTSPLHF. The chain employs TRBV5-4 and TRBJ1-6; D not certain. V gave up 0 bases and J gave up 10 bases, with 5 bases separating them. Germline V gene lookup returns CDR1 SGHNT and CDR2 YYREEE (reference sequence). CDR3 size: 12 residues.

The gene calls are TRBV11-2 and TRBJ2-7, with 8 bases that match TRBD2. The CDR3 sequence is 15 residues long. Germline V CDR1 and CDR2: SGHAT, FQNNGV. The trim removed 0 bases at V and 2 bases at J, leaving 3 bases unmatched. Written as DNA, the CDR3 is TGTGCCAGCAGCTTAGATGCGGGACTAGCCTACGAGCAGTACTTC. Protein: CASSLDAGLAYEQYF.

The chain carries TRBV30 and TRBJ2-2; 8 nucleotides line up with TRBD2. CDR3 length: 14 amino acids. Unmatched junction bases numbered 3, after V lost 2 bases and J lost 4 bases. Per the germline V gene, CDR1 is GTSNPN and CDR2 is SVGIG (reference sequence). The CDR3, as DNA: TGTGCCTGGAGTAAGAGCGGGGGCACCGGGGAGCTGTTTTTT. This sequence encodes CAWSKSGGTGELFF.

The chain employs TRBV7-2 and TRBJ1-5; 7 nucleotides match TRBD1. CDR3 length: 15 amino acids. V shed 1 base, J shed 5 bases, and the junction held 5 bases outside the gene matches. Germline V gives CDR1 SGHTA, CDR2 FQGNSA. CDR3 loop: CASSLVRQGHQPQHF. The CDR3 bases are TGTGCCAGCAGCTTAGTACGACAGGGCCATCAGCCCCAGCATTTT.

This clone has a single count. This chain joins TRBV28 and TRBJ1-5; no clear D. The CDR3 is made up of 15 amino acids. Trimming removed 1 base at V and 9 bases at J, with 16 bases between. Germline CDR1 MDHEN, CDR2 SYDVKM. The CDR3, as DNA: TGTGCCAGCAGTTTATCACCGACACTCACCTTGCCCCAGCATTTT. Protein product: CASSLSPTLTLPQHF.

The V and J genes are TRBV4-3 and TRBJ2-7, with 12 bases matching TRBD2. The V gene's germline CDR1 is LGHNA and CDR2 YSLEER. Losses at the gene ends were 5 bases for V and 0 bases for J; bases not matched to a gene: 2. The CDR3 consists of 15 residues. The DNA of the CDR3 is TGCGCCAGCAGCAAGACTAGCGGGGGCTCCTACGAGCAGTACTTC. Amino acid sequence: CASSKTSGGSYEQYF.